This T cell receptor beta chain derives from a study of T cell responses to AZD1222 COVID-19 vaccine. Study-wide results and limits: Females outnumbered males among donors, who were mostly white British; clonal diversity was possibly underestimated.

The CDR3 spans 13 residues. V shed 2 bases and J shed 1 base, with 3 bases lying between them. Data came from immunoSEQ multiplex PCR; TCRdb stores just in-frame clones and leaves some out. Of approximately 150,000 clones in the sample, 90% are singletons; the top ten hold about 6.5%. A remark on this clone: What it binds is unknown.

The source of this sequence is an adult who received the AZD1222 COVID-19 vaccine. V usage is TRBV12-3 or TRBV12-4 and J usage is TRBJ1-5, with unresolved D. Specimen: peripheral blood, collected 28 days after the second AZD1222 dose. Here the CDR3 reads CASSLLSNQPQHF. The DNA of the CDR3 is TGTGCCAGCAGTTTATTAAGCAATCAGCCCCAGCATTTT.